This section outlines one T cell receptor (beta chain) sequence together with its context. What it binds is not known. Naive CD8 cells were CD45RO-negative, positively selected for CCR7, excluding terminally differentiated effector memory CD45RA+ cells. V gave up 4 bases and J gave up 3 bases, with 9 bases separating them. CDR3 length equals 13 residues. The V gene's germline CDR1 is SGHTA and CDR2 FQGNSA. The data are from a study of shared clonotypes between healthy human individuals. On the study more broadly: The people who gave samples were a couple of women and a few men aged 18 to 49. Whole-study findings and limits: Enrolling few donors narrowed the genetic and exposure-history diversity that was represented. At large depth, rarefaction still showed sorted-subset sequencing to be incomplete.

In the sorted-subset replicate PCRs, 200 ng DNA, some 30,000 T cell genomes, was used. Measured with immunoSEQ multiplex PCR; TCRdb has only the in-frame clones, and not every one. The sample has around 1.9 million clones, just over 90% seen once. The TCR was taken from a man aged 18-30 years in good health. Some clones in this sample may be carry-over from other donors' samples. The sample taken for sequencing was naive CD8+ T cells from PBMCs. The V and J genes are TRBV7-2 and TRBJ1-1; D perhaps matches TRBD1 (5 bases). CDR3 in DNA: TGTGCCAGCAGCTCCTGGGGGGACACTGAAGCTTTCTTT. It translates to CASSSWGDTEAFF.